This T cell receptor beta chain stems from a study of T-cell reconstitution after alpha-beta-depleted transplantation in children. Overall study findings and caveats: There were reportedly several hundred expanded graft clones from which alpha-beta T cells came about two months after transplant. The main origin of T-cell counts and diversity one year after transplant was newly produced T cells. Some patients showed high day-60 TCRbeta diversity, which derived from surviving recipient T cells and thymic progenitors.

Preparing the TCRbeta library involved the use of unique molecular identifiers. TCRdb reprocessed the PCR reads with MiXCR, giving one entry per CDR3 protein. The sample records 300,000 to 400,000 distinct CDR3 sequences, roughly 16% being singletons. The germline CDR1 and CDR2 sequences are SGHVS and FQNEAQ. The ends lost 1 base at V and 2 bases at J; junction bases unmatched: 7. The CDR3 length is 18 residues. For this clonotype: Antigen: not known.

This sequence joins TRBV7-8 and TRBJ2-6, with 8 bases matching TRBD1. Here the sequenced sample was PBMCs, mostly from graft donor cells, taken 360 days after TCRalphabeta/CD19-depleted stem cell transplant. The clonotype originates from a male patient between 2 and 15 years old who had a stem cell transplant for acute lymphoblastic leukemia, so the T cells may come from the graft donor. CDR3 amino acids: CASSLVGQDVAGANVLTF. For the CDR3, the DNA is TGTGCCAGCAGCTTAGTGGGACAGGACGTAGCTGGGGCCAACGTCCTGACTTTC.